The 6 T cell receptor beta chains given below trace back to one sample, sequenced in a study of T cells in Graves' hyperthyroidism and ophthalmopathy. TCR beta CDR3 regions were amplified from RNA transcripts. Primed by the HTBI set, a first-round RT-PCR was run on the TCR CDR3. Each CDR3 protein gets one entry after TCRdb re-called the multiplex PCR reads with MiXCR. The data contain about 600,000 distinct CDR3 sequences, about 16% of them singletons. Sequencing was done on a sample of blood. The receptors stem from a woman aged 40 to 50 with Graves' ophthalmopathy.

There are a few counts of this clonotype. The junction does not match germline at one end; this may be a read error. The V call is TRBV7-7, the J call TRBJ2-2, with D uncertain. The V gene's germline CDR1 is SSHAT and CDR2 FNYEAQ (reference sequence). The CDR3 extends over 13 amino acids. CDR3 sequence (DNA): TGTGCTAGCAGCTTAGGACCCCTCGGGGAGCTGTTTTTT. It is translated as CASSLGPLGELFF.

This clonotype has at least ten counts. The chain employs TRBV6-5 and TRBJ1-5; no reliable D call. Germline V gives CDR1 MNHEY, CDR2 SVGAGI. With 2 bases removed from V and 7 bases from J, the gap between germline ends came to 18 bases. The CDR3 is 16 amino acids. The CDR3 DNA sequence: TGTGCCAGCAGTTACCCCATGGACGGCCCGGGGCAGCCCCAGCATTTT. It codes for CASSYPMDGPGQPQHF.

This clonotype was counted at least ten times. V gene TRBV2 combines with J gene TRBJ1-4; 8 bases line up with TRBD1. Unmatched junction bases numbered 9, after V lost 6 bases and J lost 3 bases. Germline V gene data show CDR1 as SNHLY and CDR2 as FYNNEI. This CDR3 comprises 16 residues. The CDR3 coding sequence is TGTGCCAGCAGCGGGACAGGATTCCGGGCTAATGAAAAACTGTTTTTT. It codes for CASSGTGFRANEKLFF.

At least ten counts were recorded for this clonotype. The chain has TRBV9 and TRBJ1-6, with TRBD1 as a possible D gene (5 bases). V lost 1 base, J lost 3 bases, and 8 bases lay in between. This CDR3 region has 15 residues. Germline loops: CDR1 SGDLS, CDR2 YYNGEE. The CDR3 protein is CASSVWGSYNSPLHF. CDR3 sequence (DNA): TGTGCCAGCAGCGTATGGGGCAGCTATAATTCACCCCTCCACTTT.

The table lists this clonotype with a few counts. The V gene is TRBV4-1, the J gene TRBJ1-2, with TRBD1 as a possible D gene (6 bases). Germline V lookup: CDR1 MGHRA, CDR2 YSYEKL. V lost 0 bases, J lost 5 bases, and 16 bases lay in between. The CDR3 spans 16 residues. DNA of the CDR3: TGCGCCAGCAGCCAAGATCGAGTGACAGGAAGTTATGGCTACACCTTC. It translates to CASSQDRVTGSYGYTF.

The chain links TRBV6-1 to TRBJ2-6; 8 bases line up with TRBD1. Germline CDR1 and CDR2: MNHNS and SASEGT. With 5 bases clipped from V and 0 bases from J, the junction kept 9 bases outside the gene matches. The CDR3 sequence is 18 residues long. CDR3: CASSRDRSSTSGANVLTF. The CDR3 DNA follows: TGTGCCAGCAGTCGGGACAGGTCTAGCACCTCTGGGGCCAACGTCCTGACTTTC.